These 7 T cell receptor beta chains came from one sample sequenced in a study of blood T cell repertoires in COVID-19. Assay used: immunoSEQ multiplex PCR; TCRdb lists only in-frame clones, some missing. The sample holds 30,000 or so clones, approximately 78% seen once. Source material: peripheral blood. These receptors originate from a man at least 80 years old with active or convalescent COVID-19.

This chain connects TRBV4-1 to TRBJ2-2; 7 nucleotides agree with TRBD2. CDR3 size: 14 residues. CDR1 and CDR2 from the germline V gene are MGHRA and YSYEKL. The V segment lost 3 bases and the J segment 4 bases; nucleotides outside the gene matches: 2. This CDR3 is CASSQGLSTGELFF. As DNA, the CDR3 is TGCGCCAGCAGCCAGGGACTAAGCACCGGGGAGCTGTTTTTT.

The genes are TRBV12-3 or TRBV12-4 and TRBJ1-2; D may be TRBD1 (5 bases). V was clipped by 5 bases and J by 8 bases, with 15 bases between them. The CDR3 is 13 amino acids. This CDR3 reads CASSPSRAQGYTF. The CDR3 DNA reads TGTGCCAGCAGTCCCAGCAGGGCGCAGGGCTACACCTTC.

The gene calls are TRBV11-2 and TRBJ2-1, with 7 bases lining up with TRBD2. Germline assignment: CDR1 SGHAT and CDR2 FQNNGV. V dropped 0 bases and J dropped 2; count of bases not matched to a gene: 1. There are 15 residues in the CDR3. The CDR3 reads CASSLDGGTYNEQFF. The CDR3 DNA reads as TGTGCCAGCAGCTTAGACGGGGGGACCTACAATGAGCAGTTCTTC.

This chain connects TRBV10-1 to TRBJ2-3; tentatively, D is TRBD2 (6 bases). There are 13 residues in the CDR3. The V and J ends lost 7 bases and 0 bases respectively, with 8 bases between them. Germline V lookup: CDR1 WNHNN, CDR2 SYGVQD (reference sequence). The CDR3 sequence: CASKAGSTDTQYF. The CDR3 DNA is TGCGCCAGCAAAGCGGGTAGCACAGATACGCAGTATTTT.

The CDR3 DNA reads TGTGCCAGCAGCAGGGTACTAGCGGGAGTTCTAAATTCGTACGAGCAGTACTTC. It yields the protein CASSRVLAGVLNSYEQYF. V usage is TRBV21-1 and J usage is TRBJ2-7; the table's TRBD2 call for D was not verified on the DNA. TRBV21-1 corresponds to a pseudogene. CDR3 size: 18 residues.

V gene TRBV2 combines with J gene TRBJ2-6; 9 bases fit TRBD1. The trim removed 6 bases at V and 0 bases at J, leaving 9 bases unmatched. Germline CDR1 is SNHLY and CDR2 is FYNNEI. The CDR3 spans 18 residues. The DNA of the CDR3 is TGTGCCAGCAGGGACAGGGGCGTACTGAGCTCTGGGGCCAACGTCCTGACTTTC. Amino acids: CASRDRGVLSSGANVLTF.

This rearrangement joins TRBV4-1 to TRBJ2-7; possible D gene TRBD2, 6 bases. Germline V CDR1 and CDR2: MGHRA, YSYEKL. Trimming removed 4 bases at V and 1 base at J, with 11 bases between. CDR3 size: 14 residues. CDR3 loop: CASSPGGLSYEQYF. The CDR3 DNA reads TGCGCCAGCAGCCCCGGGGGATTATCCTACGAGCAGTACTTC.